These T cell receptor beta chains were read from a single sample in a study of glioma-infiltrating T cells after dendritic cell vaccination. Here immunoSEQ multiplex PCR was the method, and the copy in TCRdb shows in-frame clones only, minus some. The sample lists some 90,000 clones, approximately 80% seen once, with 2.1% in the top ten. Material: blood, obtained after dendritic cell vaccination. These receptors originate from a human donor with glioblastoma. Each CDR3 is given with its conserved first and last residue. Each record gives: CDR3 protein, CDR3 DNA, D gene, J gene, clone size, V gene. A D gene is named only where the DNA matches it firmly. The size field is filled for only some rows; it gives once, few, many or a size class.

CARELAGDPYEQYF,TGTGCCAGGGAGCTAGCGGGGGATCCCTACGAGCAGTACTTC,TRBD2,TRBJ2-7,NA,TRBV19
CASSIVGVSNYGYTF,TGTGCCAGTAGTATAGTTGGAGTTTCTAACTATGGCTACACCTTC,NA,TRBJ1-2,NA,TRBV19
CASSSSSQPFSGNTIYF,TGTGCCAGCAGCTCTAGTAGTCAGCCTTTCTCTGGAAACACCATATATTTT,NA,TRBJ1-3,NA,TRBV9
CASSYGQIDRNQPQHF,TGTGCCAGCAGCTACGGACAGATCGATCGCAATCAGCCCCAGCATTTT,NA,TRBJ1-5,NA,TRBV6-5
CASSQSRDRDNEQYF,TGTGCCAGCAGCCAGTCCCGGGACAGGGACAACGAGCAGTACTTC,TRBD1,TRBJ2-7,NA,TRBV13
CASSAMHYEQYF,TGTGCCAGCAGCGCGATGCACTACGAGCAGTACTTC,NA,TRBJ2-7,NA,TRBV11-1
CASRTESGGGEQFF,TGTGCCAGCAGAACAGAGTCAGGGGGCGGCGAGCAGTTCTTC,TRBD1,TRBJ2-1,NA,TRBV2
CASRETGTGPYNEQFF,TGTGCCAGCAGGGAAACCGGGACAGGGCCCTACAATGAGCAGTTCTTC,TRBD1,TRBJ2-1,NA,TRBV27
CASSLVEDSEQFF,TGTGCCAGCAGCTTGGTGGAGGATTCGGAGCAGTTCTTC,NA,TRBJ2-1,NA,TRBV5-4
CASSPLSGNTEAFF,TGTGCCAGCAGCCCCCTTTCGGGGAACACTGAAGCTTTCTTT,NA,TRBJ1-1,NA,TRBV5-6
CASSVGTGGNEKLFF,TGTGCCAGCAGCGTCGGGACAGGGGGCAATGAAAAACTGTTTTTT,TRBD1,TRBJ1-4,NA,TRBV9
CASRITGQGDYGYTF,TGTGCCAGCAGGATCACGGGACAGGGTGACTATGGCTACACCTTC,TRBD1,TRBJ1-2,once,TRBV5-6
CASTPSTVSYGYTF,TGTGCCAGTACTCCGTCGACAGTGAGCTATGGCTACACCTTC,NA,TRBJ1-2,NA,TRBV19
CASSQIGGNNEQFF,TGTGCCAGCAGTCAAATTGGGGGGAATAATGAGCAGTTCTTC,NA,TRBJ2-1,few,TRBV2
CASRGTYNSPLHF,TGTGCCAGCAGGGGGACCTATAATTCACCCCTCCACTTT,TRBD1,TRBJ1-6,NA,TRBV19
CSVAQGNTGELFF,TGCAGTGTGGCTCAGGGGAACACCGGGGAGCTGTTTTTT,NA,TRBJ2-2,NA,TRBV29-1
CAWSVNANIQYF,TGTGCCTGGAGTGTAAATGCGAACATTCAGTACTTC,NA,TRBJ2-4,NA,TRBV30
CASSDISGSMDEQFF,TGTGCCAGCAGTGACATTAGCGGGAGTATGGATGAGCAGTTCTTC,TRBD2,TRBJ2-1,many,TRBV6-4
CASSEGGQGNIQYF,TGTGCCAGCAGTGAAGGCGGACAGGGGAACATTCAGTACTTC,TRBD1,TRBJ2-4,NA,TRBV6-1
CASRLAGGSGETQYF,TGCGCCAGCAGATTAGCGGGAGGTTCAGGCGAGACCCAGTACTTC,TRBD2,TRBJ2-5,NA,TRBV4-1
CASTPTGGNYGYTF,TGTGCCAGCACCCCGACAGGGGGCAACTATGGCTACACCTTC,TRBD1,TRBJ1-2,NA,TRBV6-6
CASSSPDRRANYGYTF,TGTGCCAGCAGCTCCCCGGACAGGCGTGCTAACTATGGCTACACCTTC,TRBD1,TRBJ1-2,NA,TRBV7-2
CASSQRDRGGSPLHF,TGTGCCAGCAGCCAAAGGGACAGGGGAGGATCACCCCTCCACTTT,TRBD1,TRBJ1-6,NA,TRBV14
CASSGGQMTGELFF,TGCGCCAGCAGCGGGGGACAGATGACCGGGGAGCTGTTTTTT,TRBD1,TRBJ2-2,NA,TRBV5-1
CASSPDRGGQPQHF,TGTGCCAGCAGCCCCGACAGGGGGGGTCAGCCCCAGCATTTT,TRBD1,TRBJ1-5,NA,TRBV7-2
CASSLLQGSRETQYF,TGTGCCAGCAGCTTGTTACAGGGGAGTCGAGAGACCCAGTACTTC,TRBD1,TRBJ2-5,NA,TRBV5-6
CASSMGQGTSPLHF,TGTGCCAGTAGTATGGGACAGGGGACTTCACCCCTCCACTTT,TRBD1,TRBJ1-6,NA,TRBV19
CASSGDTSNEKLFF,TGTGCCAGCAGTGGGGACACCTCGAATGAAAAACTGTTTTTT,NA,TRBJ1-4,few,TRBV25-1
CASSREVGRQAGQPQHF,TGTGCCAGTAGTAGGGAAGTGGGTAGGCAGGCGGGCCAGCCCCAGCATTTT,NA,TRBJ1-5,NA,TRBV19
CASSRRPGIDGYTF,TGTGCCAGCAGCCGACGCCCGGGGATCGATGGCTACACCTTC,NA,TRBJ1-2,NA,TRBV27
CASSFDTFLNTEAFF,TGCGCCAGCAGCTTCGACACGTTCCTGAACACTGAAGCTTTCTTT,NA,TRBJ1-1,few,TRBV5-1
CASSLGGIIYYGYTF,TGTGCCAGCAGTCTAGGGGGTATTATTTACTATGGCTACACCTTC,NA,TRBJ1-2,NA,TRBV28
CAGARYQETQYF,TGTGCCGGGGCGCGGTACCAAGAGACCCAGTACTTC,NA,TRBJ2-5,NA,TRBV2
CASSLPGNYGYTF,TGCGCCAGCAGCTTGCCGGGGAACTATGGCTACACCTTC,NA,TRBJ1-2,few,TRBV5-1
CAWSLSGSKGTQYF,TGTGCCTGGAGTCTGTCCGGGAGCAAGGGTACGCAGTATTTT,NA,TRBJ2-3,NA,TRBV30
CASSQEAGGHSPLHF,TGCGCCAGCAGCCAAGAGGCGGGGGGCCATTCACCCCTCCACTTT,NA,TRBJ1-6,NA,TRBV4-1
CASSSGLAGAQDTQYF,TGTGCCAGTAGTTCGGGACTAGCGGGAGCGCAAGATACGCAGTATTTT,TRBD2,TRBJ2-3,once,TRBV19
CASSVGVSGQGNNEQFF,TGTGCCAGCAGCGTAGGCGTGTCGGGACAGGGGAACAATGAGCAGTTCTTC,TRBD1,TRBJ2-1,few,TRBV9
CASSQEKTKLNTEAFF,TGTGCCAGCAGCCAAGAGAAGACAAAGTTGAACACTGAAGCTTTCTTT,NA,TRBJ1-1,NA,TRBV4-2
CASSKSTSAGQETQYF,TGTGCCAGTAGTAAAAGTACTTCTGCAGGGCAAGAGACCCAGTACTTC,NA,TRBJ2-5,NA,TRBV19
CASSQATPNPGQGQFF,TGTGCCAGCAGCCAAGCAACCCCTAACCCGGGACAGGGGCAGTTCTTC,TRBD1,TRBJ2-1,few,TRBV4-2
CASSSTDRPGYTF,TGTGCCAGCAGTTCGACGGACAGGCCTGGCTACACCTTC,TRBD1,TRBJ1-2,once,TRBV27
CASSESQNTEAFF,TGTGCCAGCAGTGAATCCCAGAACACTGAAGCTTTCTTT,NA,TRBJ1-1,NA,TRBV25-1
CASSEQGSTEAFF,TGTGCCAGCAGTGAACAGGGATCCACTGAAGCTTTCTTT,NA,TRBJ1-1,NA,TRBV6-5